This T cell receptor beta chain emerged from a study of human versus mouse CDR3 diversity and MHC coevolution. The CDR3 covers 15 residues. V gave up 0 bases and J gave up 5 bases; unmatched junction bases: 4. From germline, CDR1 is KGHSH and CDR2 LQKENI. The method was immunoSEQ multiplex PCR; TCRdb's version includes in-frame clones alone and lacks a portion of them. The sample contains about 77,000 clones, around 90% of which appear only once. The sample was naive CD4+ T cells from blood. Subset denoted: CD45RO-negative CD62L-positive naive CD4 T cells. The chain has TRBV18 and TRBJ2-5, with 9 bases lining up with TRBD2. The TCR originated in a person between 25 and 70 years old in good health. The CDR3 DNA sequence: TGTGCCAGCTCACCACCGGGACTAGCACTGGAGACCCAGTACTTC. Its translation: CASSPPGLALETQYF.